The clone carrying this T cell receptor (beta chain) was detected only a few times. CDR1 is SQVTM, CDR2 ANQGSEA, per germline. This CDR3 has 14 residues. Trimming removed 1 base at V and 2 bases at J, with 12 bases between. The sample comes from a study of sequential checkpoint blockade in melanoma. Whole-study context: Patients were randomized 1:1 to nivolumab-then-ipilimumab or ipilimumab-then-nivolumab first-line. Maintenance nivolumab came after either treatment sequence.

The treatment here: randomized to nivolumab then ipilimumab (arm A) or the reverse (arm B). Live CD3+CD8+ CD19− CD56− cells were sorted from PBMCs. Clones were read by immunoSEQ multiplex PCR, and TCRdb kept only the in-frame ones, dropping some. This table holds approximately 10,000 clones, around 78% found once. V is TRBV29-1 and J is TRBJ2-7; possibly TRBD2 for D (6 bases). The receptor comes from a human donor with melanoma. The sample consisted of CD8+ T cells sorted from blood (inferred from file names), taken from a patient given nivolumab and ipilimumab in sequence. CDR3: CSVEGQTSPYEQYF. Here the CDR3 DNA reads TGCAGCGTTGAAGGCCAAACTAGCCCCTACGAGCAGTACTTC.